This TCR beta chain stems from a study of molecular identifiers for immune sequencing clone quantification. The study, taken as a whole, reports: Spiked Jurkat TCR RNA equivalent to one cell reportedly surfaced among some 1 million naive cells.

After removal of 7 bases from V and 3 bases from J, the junction contained 2 bases not matched to a gene. The V gene's germline CDR1 is SQVTM and CDR2 ANQGSEA. The CDR3 runs to 13 residues. Previously described methods and listed TCR primers produced bulk TCR libraries. TCRdb reprocessed the PCR reads via MiXCR and lists one record per CDR3 protein. The table lists hundreds of thousands of distinct CDR3 sequences, over 20% of them singletons, with roughly 0.8% in the top ten. This clonotype appeared many times. Its antigen is not known. The chain combines TRBV29-1 with TRBJ2-2; 10 nucleotides match TRBD1. Sequenced sample: naive CD8+ T cells from blood, with Jurkat cell RNA spiked in. The subset is: FACS-sorted CD8+CD4-CCR7+CD45RA+ naive T cells. The origin of this receptor is a human donor in good health. Some libraries in this study had Jurkat cell RNA spiked in. CDR3 residues: CSAGTGDTGELFF. In DNA form, the CDR3 reads TGCAGCGCAGGGACAGGGGACACCGGGGAGCTGTTTTTT.